The 3 T cell receptor beta chains below were found in one sample sequenced in a study of T cells in Graves' hyperthyroidism and ophthalmopathy. The CDR3 regions of TCR beta were amplified from RNA transcripts. HTBI primers were employed in a first-round RT-PCR of the TCR CDR3. TCRdb itself ran the multiplex PCR reads through MiXCR, one entry per CDR3 protein. The sample has 500,000 to 650,000 distinct CDR3 sequences; approximately 14% are singletons. Sequencing was performed on blood. These receptors all stem from a woman between 45 and 60 years old with Graves' ophthalmopathy.

This clonotype showed up just a few times. The chain recombines TRBV28 with TRBJ2-1, with unresolved D. The CDR3 has 15 residues. The V and J ends lost 2 bases and 8 bases respectively, with 16 bases between them. Germline loops: CDR1 MDHEN, CDR2 SYDVKM. The CDR3 is CASSLGDQISYEQFF. For the CDR3, the DNA is TGTGCCAGCAGTTTAGGGGATCAAATTTCGTATGAGCAGTTCTTC.

The rearrangement uses TRBV19 and TRBJ2-2; TRBD2 aligns across 10 bases. Trimming cost V 6 bases and J 4 bases; bases outside gene matches: 2. Germline V CDR1 and CDR2: LNHDA, SQIVND (reference sequence). The length of the CDR3 is 14 residues. CDR3 in amino acids: CASRASGSTGELFF. CDR3 DNA sequence: TGTGCCAGTAGGGCTAGCGGGAGCACCGGGGAGCTGTTTTTT.

Ten or more counts support this clonotype. The CDR3 DNA reads TGCAGTGCTAGTATCGGGCTAGCGGGAGGGGAGACCCAGTACTTC. Translating gives CSASIGLAGGETQYF. The V gene is TRBV20-1, the J gene TRBJ2-5, with 12 positions matching TRBD2. J gave up 5 bases and V 3 bases, and 7 bases lay outside the gene matches. Looked up from germline, CDR1 is DFQATT and CDR2 is SNEGSKA (reference sequence). The CDR3 runs to 15 residues.